This TCR beta chain was documented in a study of T cell repertoires in cytomegalovirus infection (dated by TCRdb to the late 2010s). Context from the whole study: Donor HLA type was relevant to the analysis, because carriage of CMV infection together with the matching HLA type was indicated by public TCR beta signatures.

The instrument was an Illumina HiSeq 1500. TCRdb took the public reads, trimmed them with fastp at Q25, ran MiXCR for clone calling and kept in-frame beta chains. All rows with the same CDR3 protein become a single entry with the most common DNA and genes. The sample data list 150,000 or so distinct CDR3 sequences, and about a sixth of these were observed just once. The biggest ten clones account for 18% of the sample. This clonotype showed up just a few times. The antigen it binds to is not known. One base away there is no much larger clone; base qualities are not given. The paper's findings and limits, for the study overall: In both this cohort and an independent approximately 350-donor cohort, the cumulative frequency of public TCR beta family members distinguished carriers of CMV infection plus the relevant HLA type. The ex vivo response was dominated by HLA-C-restricted CMV-specific TCR beta clonotypes, and the single most frequent clonotype in two of eight donors was supplied by these HLA-C-restricted clonotypes.

Sequenced material: CD8+ T cells from PBMCs. This TCR derives from a human donor in good health (CMV status not recorded). Some clones in this sample may be carry-over from other donors' samples.

The nucleotide sequence is TGTGCCAGCAGCTCACAGAGGGACTATGACACAGATACGCAGTATTTT. This translates into CASSSQRDYDTDTQYF. The rearrangement combines TRBV11-2 with TRBJ2-3, with 7 bases in between that match TRBD2. At the junction V is shortened by 4 bases and J by 2 bases; bases outside the gene matches: 9. Per the germline V gene, SGHAT is the CDR1 and FQNNGV is the CDR2. From the cysteine through the phenylalanine, the CDR3 covers 16 amino acids. The DNA shown is the 48-base CDR3, in frame from base 1.